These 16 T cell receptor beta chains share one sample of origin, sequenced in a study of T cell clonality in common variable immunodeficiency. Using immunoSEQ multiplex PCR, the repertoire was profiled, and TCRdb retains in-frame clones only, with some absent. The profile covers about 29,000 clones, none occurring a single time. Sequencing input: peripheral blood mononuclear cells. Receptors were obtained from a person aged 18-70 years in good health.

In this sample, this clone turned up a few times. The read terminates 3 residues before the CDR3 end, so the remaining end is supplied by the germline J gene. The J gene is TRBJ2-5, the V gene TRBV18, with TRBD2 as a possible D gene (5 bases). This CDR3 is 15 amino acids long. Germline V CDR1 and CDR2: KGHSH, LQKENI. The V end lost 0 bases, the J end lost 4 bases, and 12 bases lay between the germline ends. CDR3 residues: CASSPPTPGRETQYF. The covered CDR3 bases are TGTGCCAGCTCACCACCGACGCCGGGGAGAGAGACC.

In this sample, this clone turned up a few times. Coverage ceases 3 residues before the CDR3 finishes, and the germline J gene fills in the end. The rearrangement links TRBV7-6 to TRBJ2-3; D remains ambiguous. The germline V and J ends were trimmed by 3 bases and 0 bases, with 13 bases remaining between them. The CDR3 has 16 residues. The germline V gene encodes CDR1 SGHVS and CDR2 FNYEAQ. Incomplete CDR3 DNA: TGTGCCAGCAGCTTTACAGAACCTTCTAGCACAGATACG. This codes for CASSFTEPSSTDT. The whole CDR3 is CASSFTEPSSTDTQYF.

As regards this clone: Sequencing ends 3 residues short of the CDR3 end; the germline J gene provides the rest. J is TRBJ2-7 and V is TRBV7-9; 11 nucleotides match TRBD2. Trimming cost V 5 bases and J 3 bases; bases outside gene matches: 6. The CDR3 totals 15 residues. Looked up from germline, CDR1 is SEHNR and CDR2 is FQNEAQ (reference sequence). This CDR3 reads CASSDGTSGHYEQYF. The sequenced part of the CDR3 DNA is TGTGCCAGCAGCGACGGGACTAGCGGACACTACGAG.

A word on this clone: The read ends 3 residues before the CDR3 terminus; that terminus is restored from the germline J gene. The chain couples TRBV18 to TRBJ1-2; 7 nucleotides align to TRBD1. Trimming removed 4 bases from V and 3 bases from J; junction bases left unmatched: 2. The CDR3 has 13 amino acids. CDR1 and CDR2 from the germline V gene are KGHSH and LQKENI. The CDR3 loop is CASSRQGDYGYTF. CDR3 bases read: TGTGCCAGCTCACGACAGGGCGACTATGGC.

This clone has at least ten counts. CDR3 bases read: TGTGCCAGCAGTGGGTCGGGACAGGGCTCCTACGAG. Amino acid sequence: CASSGSGQGSYE. The CDR3 in full is CASSGSGQGSYEQYF. V and J are TRBV6-1 and TRBJ2-7, with 9 bases aligning to TRBD1. The read terminates 3 residues before the CDR3 end, so the remaining end is supplied by the germline J gene. CDR1 is MNHNS, CDR2 SASEGT, per germline. The CDR3 has 15 residues. The junction had 4 bases not matched to a gene; V was cut back by 4 bases and J by 0 bases.

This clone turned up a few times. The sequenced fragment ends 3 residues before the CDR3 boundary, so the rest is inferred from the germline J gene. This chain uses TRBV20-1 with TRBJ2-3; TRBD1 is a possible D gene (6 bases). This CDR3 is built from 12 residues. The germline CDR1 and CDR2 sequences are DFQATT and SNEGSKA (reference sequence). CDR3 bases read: TGCAGTGCCTGGACAGCACAAGAGACG. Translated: CSAWTAQET. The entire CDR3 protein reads CSAWTAQETQYF.

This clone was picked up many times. Partial CDR3 DNA: TGTGCCAGCAGGAGGGGTGGTAGCATCTCCTACGAG. This gives the protein CASRRGGSISYE. The CDR3 reads in full as CASRRGGSISYEQYF. This chain connects TRBV27 to TRBJ2-7; D possibly uses TRBD1 or TRBD2 (5 bases each). The CDR3 end lies 3 residues beyond the end of the read and is filled in from the germline J gene. The CDR3 runs 15 residues. Trimming removed 6 bases from V and 0 bases from J, with 15 bases in between. Germline CDR1 MNHEY, CDR2 SMNVEV (reference sequence).

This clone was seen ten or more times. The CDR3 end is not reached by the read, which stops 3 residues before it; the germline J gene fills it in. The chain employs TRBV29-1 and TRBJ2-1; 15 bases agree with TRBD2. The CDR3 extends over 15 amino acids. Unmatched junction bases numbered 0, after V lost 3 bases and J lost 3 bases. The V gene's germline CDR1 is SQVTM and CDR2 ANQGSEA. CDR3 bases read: TGCAGCGTTGAGGGACTAGCGGGAGGCTACAATGAG. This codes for CSVEGLAGGYNE. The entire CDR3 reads CSVEGLAGGYNEQFF.

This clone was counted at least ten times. This CDR3 reads CSASRGTGANVLTF. CDR3 DNA (partial): TGCAGTGCTAGTAGGGGCACTGGGGCCAACGTC. The gene calls are TRBV20-1 and TRBJ2-6, with D possibly TRBD1 on 5 matching bases. The read halts 3 residues ahead of the CDR3 end, with the missing end drawn from the germline J gene. This CDR3 has 14 amino acids. Germline loops: CDR1 DFQATT, CDR2 SNEGSKA (reference sequence). With 3 bases removed from V and 2 bases from J, the gap between germline ends came to 8 bases.

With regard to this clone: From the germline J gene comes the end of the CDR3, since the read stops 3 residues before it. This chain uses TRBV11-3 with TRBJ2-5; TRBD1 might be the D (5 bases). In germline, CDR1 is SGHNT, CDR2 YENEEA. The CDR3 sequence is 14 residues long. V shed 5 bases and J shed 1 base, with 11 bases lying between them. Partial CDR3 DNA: TGTGCCAGCAGCACCCGACAGTTCCAAGAGACC. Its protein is CASSTRQFQET. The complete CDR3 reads CASSTRQFQETQYF. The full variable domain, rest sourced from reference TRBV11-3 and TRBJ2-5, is EAGVVQSPRYKIIEKKQPVAFWCNPISGHNTLYWYLQNLGQGPELLIRYENEEAVDDSQLPKDRFSAERLKGVDSTLKIQPAELGDSAVYLCASSTRQFQETQYFGPGTRLLVL.

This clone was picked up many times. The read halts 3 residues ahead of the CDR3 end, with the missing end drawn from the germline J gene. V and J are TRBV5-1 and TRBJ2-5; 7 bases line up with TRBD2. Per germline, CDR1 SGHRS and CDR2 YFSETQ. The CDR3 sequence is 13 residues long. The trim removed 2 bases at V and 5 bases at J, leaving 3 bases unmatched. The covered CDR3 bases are TGCGCCAGCAGCTTTGCGGGAGACGAGACC. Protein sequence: CASSFAGDET. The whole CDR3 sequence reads CASSFAGDETQYF.

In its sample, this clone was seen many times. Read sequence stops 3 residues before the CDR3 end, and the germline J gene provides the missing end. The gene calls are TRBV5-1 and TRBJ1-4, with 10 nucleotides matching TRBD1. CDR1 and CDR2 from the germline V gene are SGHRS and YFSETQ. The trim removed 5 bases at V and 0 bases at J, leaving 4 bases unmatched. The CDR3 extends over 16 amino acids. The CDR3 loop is CASRSGQGSTNEKLFF. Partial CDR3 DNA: TGCGCCAGCAGGTCGGGACAGGGGTCAACTAATGAAAAA.

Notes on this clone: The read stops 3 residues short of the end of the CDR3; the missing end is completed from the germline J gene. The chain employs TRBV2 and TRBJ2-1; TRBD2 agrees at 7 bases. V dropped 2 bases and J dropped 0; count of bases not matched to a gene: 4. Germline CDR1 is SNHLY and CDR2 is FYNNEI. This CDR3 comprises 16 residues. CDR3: CASSEWGGGSYNEQFF. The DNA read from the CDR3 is TGTGCCAGCAGTGAATGGGGGGGAGGCTCCTACAATGAG.

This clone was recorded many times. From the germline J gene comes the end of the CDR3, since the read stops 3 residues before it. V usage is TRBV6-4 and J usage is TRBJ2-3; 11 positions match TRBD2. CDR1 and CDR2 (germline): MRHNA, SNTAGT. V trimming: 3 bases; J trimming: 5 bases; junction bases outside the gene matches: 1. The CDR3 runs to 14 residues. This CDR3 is CASSDGLAGDTQYF. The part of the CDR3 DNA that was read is TGTGCCAGCAGTGATGGACTAGCGGGAGATACG.

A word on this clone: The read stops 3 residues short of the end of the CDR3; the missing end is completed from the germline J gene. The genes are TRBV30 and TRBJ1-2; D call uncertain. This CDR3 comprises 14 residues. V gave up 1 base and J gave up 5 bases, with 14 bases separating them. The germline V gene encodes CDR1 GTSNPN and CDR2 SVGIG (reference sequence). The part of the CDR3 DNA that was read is TGTGCCTGGAGTGCCGCCCATCCAGGTTATGGC. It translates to CAWSAAHPGYG. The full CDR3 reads CAWSAAHPGYGYTF.

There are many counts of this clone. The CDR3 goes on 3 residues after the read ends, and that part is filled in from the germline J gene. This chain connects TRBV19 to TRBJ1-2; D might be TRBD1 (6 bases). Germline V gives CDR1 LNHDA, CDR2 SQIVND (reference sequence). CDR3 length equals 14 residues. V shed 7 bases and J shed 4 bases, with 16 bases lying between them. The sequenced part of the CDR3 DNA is TGTGCCAGTACCCTCGGGACAAGGGTCTATGGC. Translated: CASTLGTRVYG. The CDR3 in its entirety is CASTLGTRVYGYTF.